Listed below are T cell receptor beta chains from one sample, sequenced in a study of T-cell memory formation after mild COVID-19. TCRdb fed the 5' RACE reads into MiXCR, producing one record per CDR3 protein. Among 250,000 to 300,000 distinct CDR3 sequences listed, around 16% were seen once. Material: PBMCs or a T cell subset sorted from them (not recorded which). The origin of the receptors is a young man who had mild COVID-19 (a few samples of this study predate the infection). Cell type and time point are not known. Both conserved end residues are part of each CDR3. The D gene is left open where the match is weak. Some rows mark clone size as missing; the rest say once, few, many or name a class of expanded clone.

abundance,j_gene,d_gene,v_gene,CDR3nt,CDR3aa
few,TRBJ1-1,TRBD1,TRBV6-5,TGTGCCAGCAGCCCCGGGACAGGGGAAGCTTTCTTT,CASSPGTGEAFF
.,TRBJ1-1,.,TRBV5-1,TGCGCCAGCAGCTCTCTAGAGAACACTGAAGCTTTCTTT,CASSSLENTEAFF
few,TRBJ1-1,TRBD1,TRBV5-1,TGCGCCAGCAGCCTCCGGGACAGGGGGCCCACTGAAGCTTTCTTT,CASSLRDRGPTEAFF
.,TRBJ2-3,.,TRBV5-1,TGCGCCAGCAGCTCGTCCCGGACAGCCACAGATACGCAGTATTTT,CASSSSRTATDTQYF
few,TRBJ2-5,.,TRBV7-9,TGTGCCAGCAGCTTAAATTCCGGGGGGCTTCAGGAGACCCAGTACTTC,CASSLNSGGLQETQYF
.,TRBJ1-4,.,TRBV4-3,TGCGCCAGCAGCGCGCACACGAGCCATGACGAAAAACTGTTTTTT,CASSAHTSHDEKLFF
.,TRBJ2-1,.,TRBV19,TGTGCCAGTAGTAGGGCCACGGGACTCCCTTCTAGGCAGTTCTTC,CASSRATGLPSRQFF
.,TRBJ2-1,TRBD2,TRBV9,TGTGCCAGCAGCCCTCCAGCGGGGGAAGCCTACAATGAGCAGTTCTTC,CASSPPAGEAYNEQFF
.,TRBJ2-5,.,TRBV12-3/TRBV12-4,TGTGCCAGCAGTGCGCCCCAGGGGCTCAAGACCCAGTACTTC,CASSAPQGLKTQYF
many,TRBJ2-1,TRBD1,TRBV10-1,TGCGCCAGCAGGGGACAGGGTGACCATGAGCAGTTCTTC,CASRGQGDHEQFF
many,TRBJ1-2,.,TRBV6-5,TGTGCCAGCAGCAGTATGAGGGGGGCAATTAACTATGGCTACACCTTC,CASSSMRGAINYGYTF
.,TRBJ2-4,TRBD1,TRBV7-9,TGTGCCAGCAGCCCGCGACAGGGGGCTAGGGCCAAAAACATTCAGTACTTC,CASSPRQGARAKNIQYF
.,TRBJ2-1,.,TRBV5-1,TGCGCCAGCAGCCCGGCTCTACGGGAAATCGACAATGAGCAGTTCTTC,CASSPALREIDNEQFF
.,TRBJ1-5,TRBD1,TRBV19,TGTGCCAGTAAAACGGTGGGGACAGGGGTTCGCGGCAATCAGCCCCAGCATTTT,CASKTVGTGVRGNQPQHF
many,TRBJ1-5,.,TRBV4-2,TGTGCCAGCAGCCAAGAGGAGGGAGCCCAGCCCCAGCATTTT,CASSQEEGAQPQHF
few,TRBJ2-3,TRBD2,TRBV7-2,TGTGCCAGCAGCTTAGGGCGCCGCGGGGGGGTCACAGATACGCAGTATTTT,CASSLGRRGGVTDTQYF
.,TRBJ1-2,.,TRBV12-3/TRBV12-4,TGTGCCAGCAGTTCCGAGCTGGTCCTAGGCTACACCTTC,CASSSELVLGYTF
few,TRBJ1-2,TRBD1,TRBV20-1,TGCAGTGCCAGGGGGGCGGCTAACTATGGCTACACCTTC,CSARGAANYGYTF
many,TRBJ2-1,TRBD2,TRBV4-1,TGCGCCAGCAGCCGAGGGGGACTAGCGGCCCTAGGTAATGAGCAGTTCTTC,CASSRGGLAALGNEQFF
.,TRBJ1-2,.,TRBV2,TGTGCCAGCACCCGACATGGCGGGGTCTATGGCTACACCTTC,CASTRHGGVYGYTF
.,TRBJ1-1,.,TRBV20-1,TGCAGTGCTAGAGATCTTAGGGGGACTGAAGCTTTCTTT,CSARDLRGTEAFF
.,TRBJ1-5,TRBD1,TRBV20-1,TGCAGTGCTAGCTCAGGTGGAGGGGGCAGCAATCAGCCCCAGCATTTT,CSASSGGGGSNQPQHF
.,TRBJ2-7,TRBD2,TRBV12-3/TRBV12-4,TGTGCCAGCAGCTGGGGGCGACTAGCGGACCTCTCCTACGAGCAGTACTTC,CASSWGRLADLSYEQYF
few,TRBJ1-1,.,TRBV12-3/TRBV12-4,TGTGCCAGCAGGACCATCCTTAGTGGACAGCCACCGAACACTGAAGCTTTCTTT,CASRTILSGQPPNTEAFF
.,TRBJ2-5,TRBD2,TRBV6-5,TGTGCCAGCAGCCGCTGGGGACTAGCATCGGAGACCCAGTACTTC,CASSRWGLASETQYF
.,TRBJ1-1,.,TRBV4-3,TGCGCCAGCAGCCAAGGGGGAACAGTAATGAACACTGAAGCTTTCTTT,CASSQGGTVMNTEAFF
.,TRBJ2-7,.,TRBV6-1,TGTGCCAGCACTTCGGTGGTAGGGTCAGGGCAGTACTTC,CASTSVVGSGQYF
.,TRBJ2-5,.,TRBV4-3,TGCGCCAGCAGCCAAGGCCAAGGAGAGTCGGAGACCCAGTACTTC,CASSQGQGESETQYF
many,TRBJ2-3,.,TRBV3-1,TGTGCCAGCAGCCCGGGGGCCATCGGAAGTGATACGCAGTATTTT,CASSPGAIGSDTQYF
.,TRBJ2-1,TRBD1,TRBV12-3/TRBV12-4,TGTGCCAGCAGCCCACCGGGACAGGGGTATCGGGAGCAGTTCTTC,CASSPPGQGYREQFF
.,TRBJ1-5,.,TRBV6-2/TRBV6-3,TGTGCCAGCAGCTCAACAGGGAATGAGGAGCCCCAGCATTTT,CASSSTGNEEPQHF
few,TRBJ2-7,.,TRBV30,TGTGCCTGGAGTGTGGGCCAGAGCTACGAGCAGTACTTC,CAWSVGQSYEQYF
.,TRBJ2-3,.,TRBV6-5,TGTGCCAGCAGTTTTTCGATTGTCACAGATACGCAGTATTTT,CASSFSIVTDTQYF
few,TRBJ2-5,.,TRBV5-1,TGCGCCAGCACCCTAATTGGGGGCCTGGGGCCTCAAGAGACCCAGTACTTC,CASTLIGGLGPQETQYF
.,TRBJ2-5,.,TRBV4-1,TGCGCCAGCAGCCCCCTTGGGGCAGCAGAGACCCAGTACTTC,CASSPLGAAETQYF
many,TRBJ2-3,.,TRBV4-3,TGCGCCAGCAGCCTTTCAGTCGCTCCGGTGGATACGCAGTATTTT,CASSLSVAPVDTQYF
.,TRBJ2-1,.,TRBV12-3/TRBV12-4,TGTGCCAGCAGCCTTATCCCGGTTAGCTACAATGAGCAGTTCTTC,CASSLIPVSYNEQFF
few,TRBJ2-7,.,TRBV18,TGTGCCAGCTCACCAATCGGGGGCCACGAGCAGTACTTC,CASSPIGGHEQYF
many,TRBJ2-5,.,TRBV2,TGTGCCAGCAACCTTGCCCGGTCATACCAAGAGACCCAGTACTTC,CASNLARSYQETQYF
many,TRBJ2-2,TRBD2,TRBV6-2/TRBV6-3,TGTGCCAGCACCACCGTCGGGGGGACCGGGGAGCTGTTTTTT,CASTTVGGTGELFF
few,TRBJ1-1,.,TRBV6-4,TGTGCCAGCAGTATGGAGGAGAACACTGAAGCTTTCTTT,CASSMEENTEAFF
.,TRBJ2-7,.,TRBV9,TGTGCCAGCAGCGTAGGGACAGTCTACTACTACGAGCAGTACTTC,CASSVGTVYYYEQYF
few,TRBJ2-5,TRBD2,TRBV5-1,TGCGCCAGCAGCTCGGGACTAGCGGGGGTTCAAGAGACCCAGTACTTC,CASSSGLAGVQETQYF
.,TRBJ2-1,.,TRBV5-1,TGCGCCAGCAGCCGGATCGAGGACGGATACAATGAGCAGTTCTTC,CASSRIEDGYNEQFF
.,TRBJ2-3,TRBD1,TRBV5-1,TGCGCCAGCAGCTTGGCTGTGACAGGGGGATGGAGCACAGATACGCAGTATTTT,CASSLAVTGGWSTDTQYF
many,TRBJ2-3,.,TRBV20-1,TGCAGTGCTAGAGTCCAACTCACAGATACGCAGTATTTT,CSARVQLTDTQYF
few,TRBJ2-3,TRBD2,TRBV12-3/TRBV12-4,TGTGCCAGCAGTTTGAGGCGGGGGTACACAGATACGCAGTATTTT,CASSLRRGYTDTQYF
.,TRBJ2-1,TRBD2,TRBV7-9,TGTGCCAGCAGCAAACTAGCGGGGGGATACAATGAGCAGTTCTTC,CASSKLAGGYNEQFF
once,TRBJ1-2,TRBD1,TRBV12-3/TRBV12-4,TGTGCCAGCAGGAACCGGGACAGTGGCTACACCTTC,CASRNRDSGYTF
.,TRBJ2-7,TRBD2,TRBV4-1,TGCGCCAGCAGCCAAGAGGGGGGGATTAAGACCTACGAGCAGTACTTC,CASSQEGGIKTYEQYF
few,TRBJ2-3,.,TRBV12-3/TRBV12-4,TGTGCCAGCACTAGGGCTTGGGGAGATACGCAGTATTTT,CASTRAWGDTQYF
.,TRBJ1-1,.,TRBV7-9,TGTGCCAGCAGCTTAGGGCTGGGGAGCACTGAAGCTTTCTTT,CASSLGLGSTEAFF
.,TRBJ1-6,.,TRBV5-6,TGTGCCAGCAGCTTGGAAGCAGGGCCCCTCCACTTT,CASSLEAGPLHF
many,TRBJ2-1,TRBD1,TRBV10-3,TGTGCCATCGGGGACAGGGATTCCTACAATGAGCAGTTCTTC,CAIGDRDSYNEQFF
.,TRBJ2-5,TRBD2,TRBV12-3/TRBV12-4,TGTGCCAGCAGTCATTGGACTAGCGGGGCCCTTGAGACCCAGTACTTC,CASSHWTSGALETQYF
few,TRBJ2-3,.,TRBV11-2,TGTGCCAGCAGCGGTAAGGGTTTCACAGATACGCAGTATTTT,CASSGKGFTDTQYF
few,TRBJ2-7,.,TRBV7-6,TGTGCCAGCAGCTTACAGGTGACAAACTACGAGCAGTACTTC,CASSLQVTNYEQYF